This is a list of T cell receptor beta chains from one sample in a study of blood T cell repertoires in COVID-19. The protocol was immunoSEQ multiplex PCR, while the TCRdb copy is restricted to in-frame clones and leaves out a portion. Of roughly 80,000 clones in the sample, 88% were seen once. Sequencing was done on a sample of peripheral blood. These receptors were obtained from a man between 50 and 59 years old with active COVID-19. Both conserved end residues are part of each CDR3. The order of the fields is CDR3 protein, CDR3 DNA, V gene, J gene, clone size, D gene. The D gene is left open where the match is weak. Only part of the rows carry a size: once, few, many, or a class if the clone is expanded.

CDR3: CATSRSQGREQYF
DNA: TGTGCCACCAGCAGGTCACAGGGAAGAGAGCAGTACTTC
V: TRBV15
J: TRBJ2-7
size: NA
D: NA

CDR3: CASSQEASGRAYEQYF
DNA: TGTGCCAGCAGCCAAGAGGCTAGCGGGAGGGCCTACGAGCAGTACTTC
V: TRBV4-2
J: TRBJ2-7
size: few
D: TRBD2

CDR3: CASSVGQVNTGELFF
DNA: TGTGCCAGCAGCGTAGGGCAAGTAAACACCGGGGAGCTGTTTTTT
V: TRBV9
J: TRBJ2-2
size: NA
D: NA

CDR3: CASSPQTGNQPQHF
DNA: TGTGCCAGCAGCCCCCAGACAGGGAATCAGCCCCAGCATTTT
V: TRBV7-6
J: TRBJ1-5
size: NA
D: TRBD1

CDR3: CAISKLSYEQYF
DNA: TGTGCCATCAGCAAATTGTCCTACGAGCAGTACTTC
V: TRBV12-3/TRBV12-4
J: TRBJ2-7
size: NA
D: NA

CDR3: CASSFWTGPNYGYTF
DNA: TGTGCCAGCAGCTTTTGGACAGGGCCTAACTATGGCTACACCTTC
V: TRBV7-2
J: TRBJ1-2
size: NA
D: TRBD1

CDR3: CASRRQPEAKNIQYF
DNA: TGTGCCAGCAGGCGGCAGCCCGAGGCCAAAAACATTCAGTACTTC
V: TRBV6-5
J: TRBJ2-4
size: NA
D: NA

CDR3: CASSSAGIMNTEAFF
DNA: TGTGCCAGCAGCTCGGCAGGGATCATGAACACTGAAGCTTTCTTT
V: TRBV7-2
J: TRBJ1-1
size: once
D: NA

CDR3: CASSFSTTTNVDTQYF
DNA: TGTGCCAGCAGCTTCTCGACTACCACGAACGTTGATACGCAGTATTTT
V: TRBV9
J: TRBJ2-3
size: NA
D: NA

CDR3: CASSPRVGGYTF
DNA: TGTGCCAGCAGTCCCAGGGTGGGCGGCTACACCTTC
V: TRBV6-5
J: TRBJ1-2
size: NA
D: NA

CDR3: CASSQALSGGAYNEQFF
DNA: TGCGCCAGCAGCCAAGCGCTTAGCGGGGGGGCTTACAATGAGCAGTTCTTC
V: TRBV4-3
J: TRBJ2-1
size: NA
D: TRBD2